Here is one T cell receptor beta chain with its context. The record originates from a study of blood T cell repertoires in COVID-19. This CDR3 comprises 17 residues. From germline, CDR1 is LNHDA and CDR2 SQIVND (reference sequence). Losses at the gene ends were 4 bases for V and 7 bases for J; bases not matched to a gene: 9. Some clones are missing from TCRdb's copy, which holds only in-frame ones; the method was immunoSEQ multiplex PCR. The sample has roughly 250,000 clones, around nine tenths seen once. What was sequenced was peripheral blood. This TCR derives from a man aged 40-49 years who had recovered from COVID-19. The chain links TRBV19 to TRBJ2-1; 14 bases are shared with TRBD2. CDR3 protein: CASSNRLAGGPRNEQFF. Written as DNA, the CDR3 is TGTGCCAGTAGTAACAGACTAGCGGGGGGGCCGAGGAATGAGCAGTTCTTC.